This TCR beta chain was profiled in a study of cytomegalovirus exposure and HLA in healthy donors. Notes on the study in general: Reported results showed that the classifier diagnosed cytomegalovirus status with high specificity and sensitivity. Investigators reported 150 to 200 TCR beta chains as tied to cytomegalovirus. The tendency of first-cohort TCR clusters to co-occur in the 120 or so validation repertoires emerged from a later analysis.

On this clone: As yet, its antigen is unknown.

The table came from immunoSEQ multiplex PCR; TCRdb's copy has only in-frame clones and leaves some out. The sample includes about 240,000 clones, approximately 83% of them seen just once. The clonotype originates from a woman aged 25 to 39 in good health and CMV-seropositive. Input material: PBMCs.

This CDR3 reads CASSLGTGFILGNTEAFF. The DNA for the CDR3 is TGTGCCAGCTCCCTCGGGACAGGTTTCATCCTTGGAAACACTGAAGCTTTCTTT. V gene TRBV18 combines with J gene TRBJ1-1; 8 bases match TRBD1. The CDR3 length is 18 residues. V dropped 6 bases and J dropped 2; count of bases not matched to a gene: 17. CDR1 is KGHSH and CDR2 is LQKENI in the germline V gene. The full variable domain, rest sourced from reference TRBV18 and TRBJ1-1, is NAGVMQNPRHLVRRRGQEARLRCSPMKGHSHVYWYRQLPEEGLKFMVYLQKENIIDESGMPKERFSAEFPKEGPSILRIQQVVRGDSAAYFCASSLGTGFILGNTEAFFGQGTRLTVV.